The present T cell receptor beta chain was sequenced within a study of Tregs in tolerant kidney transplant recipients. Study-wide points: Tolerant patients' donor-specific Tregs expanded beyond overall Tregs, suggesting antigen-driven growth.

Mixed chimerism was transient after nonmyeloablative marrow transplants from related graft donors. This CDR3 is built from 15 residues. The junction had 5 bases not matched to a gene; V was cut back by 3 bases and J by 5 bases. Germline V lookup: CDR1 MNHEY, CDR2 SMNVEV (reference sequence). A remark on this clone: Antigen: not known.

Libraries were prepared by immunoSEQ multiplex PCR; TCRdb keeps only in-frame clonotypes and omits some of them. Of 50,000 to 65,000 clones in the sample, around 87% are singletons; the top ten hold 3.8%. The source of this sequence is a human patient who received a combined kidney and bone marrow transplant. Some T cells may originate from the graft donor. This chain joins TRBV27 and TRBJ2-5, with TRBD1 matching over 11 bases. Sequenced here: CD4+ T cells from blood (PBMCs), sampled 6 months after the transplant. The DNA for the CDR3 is TGTGCCAGCAGTTTGGGACAGGGGGAAGGGGAGACCCAGTACTTC. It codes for CASSLGQGEGETQYF.